The clone carrying this T cell receptor beta chain has a single count. Its antigen is currently unknown. The data are from a study of T cell responses to AZD1222 COVID-19 vaccine. Libraries were prepared by immunoSEQ multiplex PCR; TCRdb keeps only in-frame clonotypes and omits some of them. The repertoire holds 100,000 to 120,000 clones, with roughly nine tenths as singletons. Study-wide results and limits: Donors, mostly white British, included more females; clonal diversity was possibly underestimated. Repertoire collection took place solely once the T cell response had peaked.

This sequence originates from an adult in good health. Material: peripheral blood, obtained on day 0 of AZD1222 vaccination.

CDR3 region: CASTPGQGPPNTEAFF. The CDR3 DNA reads TGTGCCAGCACTCCGGGACAGGGGCCCCCGAACACTGAAGCTTTCTTT. The chain employs TRBV27 and TRBJ1-1, with 10 bases aligning to TRBD1. The germline CDR1 and CDR2 sequences are MNHEY and SMNVEV (reference sequence). Trimming cost V 7 bases and J 1 base; bases outside gene matches: 9. The CDR3 spans 16 residues.